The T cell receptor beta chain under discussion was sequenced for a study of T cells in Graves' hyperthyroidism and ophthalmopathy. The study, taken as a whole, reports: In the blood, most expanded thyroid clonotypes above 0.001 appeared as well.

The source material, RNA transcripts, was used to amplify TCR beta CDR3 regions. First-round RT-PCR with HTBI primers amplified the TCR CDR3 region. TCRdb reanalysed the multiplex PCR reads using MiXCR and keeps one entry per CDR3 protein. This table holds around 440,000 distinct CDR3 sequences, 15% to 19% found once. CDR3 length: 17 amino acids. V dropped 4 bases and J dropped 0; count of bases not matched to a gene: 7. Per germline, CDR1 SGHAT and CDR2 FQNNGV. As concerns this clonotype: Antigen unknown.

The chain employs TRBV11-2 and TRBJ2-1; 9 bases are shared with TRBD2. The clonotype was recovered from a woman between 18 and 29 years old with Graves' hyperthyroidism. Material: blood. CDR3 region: CASSSPSGITSYNEQFF. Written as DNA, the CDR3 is TGTGCCAGCAGCTCGCCTAGCGGGATTACCTCCTACAATGAGCAGTTCTTC.